The 19 T cell receptor beta chains below come from one sample, sequenced in a study of blood T cells in healthy people across ages (dated by TCRdb to the mid-2010s). To prepare the library, 5' RACE was applied. Instrument on record: Illumina HiSeq 2500. A second PCR of 7 to 11 cycles was run with a J-beta primer mix and a sample-barcoded 5' primer. The public reads were run again by TCRdb, first through fastp at Q25 and then through MiXCR, and only productive beta chains were kept. Records with the same CDR3 protein are collapsed into one entry carrying the most frequent genes and DNA. This sample lists 870,000 or so distinct CDR3 sequences; 29% were detected once. Jointly, the top ten make up roughly 17% of the sample. Sequencing used blood. The receptors shown here come from a woman older than 75 in good health.

To note about this clonotype: A junction end diverges from the germline sequence, so it may reflect a read error. The J gene is TRBJ1-4, the V gene TRBV5-1; TRBD1 aligns across 8 bases. Germline CDR1 and CDR2: SGHRS and YFSETQ. The CDR3 extends over 16 amino acids. The CDR3: CASSLGQGRRNEELFF. The CDR3 nucleotides are TGCGCCAGCAGCTTGGGACAGGGGCGAAGAAATGAAGAACTGTTTTTT. Combining the CDR3 with reference TRBV5-1 and TRBJ1-4 gives the whole variable domain KAGVTQTPRYLIKTRGQQVTLSCSPISGHRSVSWYQQTPGQGLQFLFEYFSETQRNKGNFPGRFSGRQFSNSRSEMNVSTLELGDSALYLCASSLGQGRRNEELFFGSGTQLSVL.

As to this clonotype: A much larger clone differs from this one at a single base, so this may be a read error. The chain employs TRBV4-1 and TRBJ2-5, with D unresolved. Near its end, the DNA agrees better with TRBJ2-7, so the J call may be wrong. This CDR3 contains 16 residues. Germline CDR1 is MGHRA and CDR2 is YSYEKL. The CDR3 bases are TGCGCCAGCAGCCAAGAAGGATTGGGCGGACGAAACGAGCAGTACGTC. Its translation: CASSQEGLGGRNEQYV.

This clonotype was observed a handful of times. The chain uses TRBV7-2 and TRBJ2-2; no clear D gene. Germline CDR1 is SGHTA and CDR2 is FQGNSA. The CDR3 totals 11 residues. V was trimmed by 6 bases and J by 11 bases, leaving 10 bases between them. The CDR3 nucleotides read TGTGCCAGCAGTTTCAGAGGCGAGCTGTTTTTT. Its translation: CASSFRGELFF.

This clonotype was seen many times. The rearrangement links TRBV29-1 to TRBJ2-5; D not certain. This CDR3 is built from 14 residues. The germline CDR1 and CDR2 sequences are SQVTM and ANQGSEA. Between the trimmed V and J ends, which lost 1 base and 1 base, there was a span of 10 bases. The chain's CDR3 is CSVEGVTRQETQYF. The CDR3 bases are TGCAGCGTTGAAGGGGTGACTCGCCAAGAGACCCAGTACTTC.

The chain carries TRBV7-2 and TRBJ2-3; D unresolved. The V gene's germline CDR1 is SGHTA and CDR2 FQGNSA. The length of the CDR3 is 15 residues. The ends were cut back, 3 bases at V and 2 bases at J, with 12 bases in the middle. The DNA for the CDR3 is TGTGCCAGCAGCTTTCGAGCGAGGTCCACAGATACGCAGTATTTT. It yields the protein CASSFRARSTDTQYF. The complete variable domain, with remaining parts taken from reference TRBV7-2 and TRBJ2-3, reads GAGVSQSPSNKVTEKGKDVELRCDPISGHTALYWYRQSLGQGLEFLIYFQGNSAPDKSGLPSDRFSAERTGGSVSTLTIQRTQQEDSAVYLCASSFRARSTDTQYFGPGTRLTVL.

This clonotype showed up many times. The rearrangement joins TRBV5-6 to TRBJ2-1; possible D gene TRBD2, 6 bases. This CDR3 has 16 residues. V gave up 0 bases and J gave up 7 bases, with 17 bases separating them. Germline lookup yields CDR1 SGHDT and CDR2 YYEEEE. The CDR3 DNA follows: TGTGCCAGCAGCTTGGTAAGGTCGCGGGCGGGAAATGAGCAGTTCTTC. The encoded protein is CASSLVRSRAGNEQFF.

Comments on this clonotype: This may arise from a read error, as a much more abundant clone is one base away. This chain connects TRBV28 to TRBJ2-7; D assignment may be TRBD1 or TRBD2 (6 bases each). Germline V gives CDR1 MDHEN, CDR2 SYDVKM. The CDR3 length is 15 residues. As DNA, the CDR3 is TGTGCCGGCAGTTTACAGAGGGGGGCGTCCTACGAGCAGTACTTC. Translated, it gives CAGSLQRGASYEQYF.

This clonotype was recorded at least ten times. V gene TRBV6-2 or TRBV6-3 combines with J gene TRBJ1-2; tentatively, D is TRBD1 (6 bases). This CDR3 has 15 residues. CDR1 is MNHEY, CDR2 SVGEGT, per germline. V lost 7 bases and J lost 5, with 20 bases in between. The CDR3 spells CASTPSSGARYGYTF. The CDR3 nucleotides read TGTGCCAGCACTCCGTCTTCGGGGGCGAGGTATGGCTACACCTTC.

The chain recombines TRBV12-3 or TRBV12-4 with TRBJ1-5; 7 bases map to TRBD1. CDR3 length: 13 amino acids. The V segment lost 5 bases and the J segment 7 bases; nucleotides outside the gene matches: 5. The CDR3 coding sequence is TGTGCCAGCAGTACGGGACAGAGACAGCCCCAGCATTTT. Protein product: CASSTGQRQPQHF.

The chain has TRBV7-9 and TRBJ2-7; the match to TRBD2 covers 9 bases. There are 15 residues in the CDR3. Looked up from germline, CDR1 is SEHNR and CDR2 is FQNEAQ (reference sequence). J lost 7 bases, V lost 9 bases, and 16 bases had no gene match. This CDR3 reads CASFSGGPSYNEQYF. DNA for the CDR3: TGTGCCAGTTTCAGCGGGGGGCCTTCCTACAATGAGCAGTACTTC.

The rearrangement links TRBV4-1 to TRBJ2-7; maybe TRBD2 (5 bases). The CDR3 runs to 13 residues. Germline CDR1 is MGHRA and CDR2 is YSYEKL. The V end lost 1 base, the J end lost 6 bases, and 10 bases lay between the germline ends. CDR3 sequence: CASSQVSEGEQYF. The CDR3 DNA reads as TGCGCCAGCAGCCAAGTTAGCGAGGGCGAGCAGTACTTC.

This clonotype was picked up a small number of times. The chain couples TRBV20-1 to TRBJ1-1; TRBD1 matches at 8 bases. This CDR3 comprises 13 residues. Looked up from germline, CDR1 is DFQATT and CDR2 is SNEGSKA (reference sequence). The ends lost 3 bases at V and 3 bases at J; junction bases unmatched: 3. DNA for the CDR3: TGCAGTGCTAGGGACAGGGCTGACACTGAAGCTTTCTTT. This sequence encodes CSARDRADTEAFF.

This clonotype was seen many times. V is TRBV5-1 and J is TRBJ2-1; D is perhaps TRBD2 (5 bases). CDR1 is SGHRS, CDR2 YFSETQ, per germline. CDR3 length: 15 amino acids. V was cut by 6 bases and J by 5 bases, with 18 bases left in between. The CDR3 DNA is TGCGCCAGCATGGGTGGGGAAACGGGGAACAATGAGCAGTTCTTC. Translation gives CASMGGETGNNEQFF.

This clonotype occurred many times. The chain carries TRBV18 and TRBJ1-2; 8 bases are shared with TRBD1. The J segment lost 2 bases and the V segment lost 8 bases, leaving 10 bases of the junction unmatched. The CDR3 sequence is 15 residues long. Germline CDR1 and CDR2: KGHSH and LQKENI. Here the CDR3 reads CASSLTGGANYGYTF. The CDR3 DNA follows: TGTGCCAGCAGCTTAACAGGGGGTGCCAACTATGGCTACACCTTC.

This clonotype was observed at least ten times. The V gene is TRBV6-6, the J gene TRBJ2-7; 10 bases fit TRBD1. With 5 bases clipped from V and 1 base from J, the junction kept 5 bases outside the gene matches. This CDR3 has 15 amino acids. Germline CDR1 MNHNY, CDR2 SVGAGI (reference sequence). This CDR3 reads CASSDRDRGSYEQYF. The DNA of the CDR3 is TGTGCCAGCAGTGACCGGGACAGGGGTTCCTACGAGCAGTACTTC.

This clonotype has a count of ten or more. The CDR3 loop is CASSFRQGHGYTF. The CDR3 DNA sequence: TGTGCCAGCAGTTTTCGACAGGGCCATGGCTACACCTTC. The rearrangement links TRBV27 to TRBJ1-2; 7 nucleotides line up with TRBD1. With V trimmed by 3 bases and J by 6 bases, 4 bases remained unmatched. CDR1 is MNHEY and CDR2 is SMNVEV in the germline V gene (reference sequence). The CDR3 is 13 residues long.

This clonotype showed up many times. The CDR3 protein is CALGPPGTGSPLGQYF. The CDR3 nucleotides read TGTGCCTTAGGTCCCCCGGGGACCGGAAGCCCTTTAGGGCAGTACTTC. This rearrangement joins TRBV30 to TRBJ2-7; D tentatively reads TRBD1 or TRBD2 (5 bases each). This CDR3 has 16 residues. Trimming took 7 bases from V and 9 from J, leaving 31 bases between them. Germline CDR1 reads GTSNPN; CDR2 reads SVGIG (reference sequence).

This clonotype was found many times. The J gene is TRBJ2-7, the V gene TRBV6-6; D is perhaps TRBD2 (5 bases). Germline V gives CDR1 MNHNY, CDR2 SVGAGI (reference sequence). The ends were cut back, 0 bases at V and 2 bases at J, with 11 bases in the middle. The CDR3 covers 15 residues. The CDR3 DNA follows: TGTGCCAGCAGTTACTCCGCGGGTGCGGCCTACGAGCAGTACTTC. Translated, it gives CASSYSAGAAYEQYF.

This clonotype was counted only a few times. The chain couples TRBV3-1 to TRBJ2-7; the D is unclear. The CDR3 totals 14 residues. Trimming pared 2 bases from V and 5 bases from J, leaving 13 bases between. CDR1 LGHDT and CDR2 YNNKEL come from the germline V gene (reference sequence). CDR3 nucleotides: TGTGCCAGCAGCCAATCGCTAGAGTCGGACGAGCAGTACTTC. It specifies CASSQSLESDEQYF.